This passage covers 14 T cell receptor beta chains from one sample sequenced in a study of early T cells in non-severe SARS-CoV-2 infection. TCRdb used MiXCR to reprocess the 5' RACE reads, holding one entry per CDR3 protein. The profile covers about 76,000 distinct CDR3 sequences, with 15% to 19% appearing a single time and 10% to 15% taken by the ten largest. Sequences were obtained from whole blood. Source of these receptors: an adult who was a healthcare worker with PCR-confirmed SARS-CoV-2 infection or an uninfected control (not recorded which).

The chain combines TRBV19 with TRBJ1-6, with a weak D call TRBD1 (6 bases). V was pared by 6 bases and J by 7 bases, with 19 bases between. The CDR3 runs 16 residues. CDR1 is LNHDA, CDR2 SQIVND, per germline (reference sequence). As DNA, the CDR3 is TGTGCCAGTAGATCAAGGGGCGTCGGGGGCAATTCACCCCTCCACTTT. This encodes CASRSRGVGGNSPLHF.

The chain carries TRBV30 and TRBJ2-3; D might be TRBD1 (5 bases). This CDR3 contains 13 residues. CDR1 and CDR2 from the germline V gene are GTSNPN and SVGIG (reference sequence). The V gene lost 1 base and the J gene lost 4 bases, with 9 bases spanning the gap. The CDR3 DNA follows: TGTGCCTGGAGTGACAGGTGGGCAGATACGCAGTATTTT. This codes for CAWSDRWADTQYF.

This clonotype came up a few times. The V gene is TRBV10-3, the J gene TRBJ2-3; 11 bases match TRBD2. The germline CDR1 and CDR2 sequences are ENHRY and SYGVKD. Losses at the gene ends were 0 bases for V and 1 base for J; bases not matched to a gene: 0. The CDR3 extends over 16 amino acids. The chain's CDR3 is CAISESTSGGTDTQYF. The CDR3 coding sequence is TGTGCCATCAGTGAGTCGACTAGCGGGGGCACAGATACGCAGTATTTT.

This clonotype was seen more than once but under ten times. The chain has TRBV6-6 and TRBJ2-7; 8 nucleotides line up with TRBD1. The length of the CDR3 is 18 residues. Trimming at V came to 5 bases and at J to 3 bases, leaving 18 bases not matched to a gene. CDR1 and CDR2 (germline): MNHNY, SVGAGI (reference sequence). The CDR3 DNA follows: TGTGCCAGCAGTCCCGCTCCCCCGGGACAGGTGCTTCACTACGAGCAGTACTTC. Its protein is CASSPAPPGQVLHYEQYF.

This clonotype was observed a handful of times. The chain uses TRBV11-2 and TRBJ2-7; weak D call: TRBD2 (6 bases). Trimming stripped 5 bases from V and 3 bases from J, with 11 bases between. Looked up from germline, CDR1 is SGHAT and CDR2 is FQNNGV. This CDR3 has 13 residues. The CDR3 here is CASSHGGVYEQYF. The DNA for the CDR3 is TGTGCCAGCAGCCACGGCGGGGTCTACGAGCAGTACTTC.

V and J are TRBV7-8 and TRBJ1-6, with 7 bases fitting TRBD1. This CDR3 spans 14 amino acids. J gave up 6 bases and V 5 bases, and 4 bases lay outside the gene matches. Per germline, CDR1 SGHVS and CDR2 FQNEAQ. CDR3 protein: CASSPQGGNSPLHF. The CDR3 nucleotides are TGTGCCAGCAGCCCCCAGGGGGGTAATTCACCCCTCCACTTT.

Many counts were recorded for this clonotype. This chain joins TRBV29-1 and TRBJ1-1; D gene ambiguous. CDR1 and CDR2 (germline): SQVTM, ANQGSEA. The CDR3 loop spans 12 amino acids. V shed 4 bases and J shed 1 base, with 7 bases lying between them. CDR3 coding DNA: TGCAGCGTTGCGAACGGGAACACTGAAGCTTTCTTT. This sequence encodes CSVANGNTEAFF.

This clonotype was seen only a few times. The rearrangement uses TRBV24-1 and TRBJ2-7, with 10 bases fitting TRBD2. The CDR3 is 14 amino acids. V shed 3 bases and J 4 bases; nucleotides not matched to a gene: 2. The germline gives CDR1 KGHDR, CDR2 SFDVKD. CDR3 region: CATSDASGSYEQYF. The CDR3 nucleotides are TGTGCCACCAGTGATGCTAGCGGGAGTTACGAGCAGTACTTC.

There are a few counts of this clonotype. The chain joins TRBV27 to TRBJ1-2; D may be TRBD1 (6 bases). Germline V lookup: CDR1 MNHEY, CDR2 SMNVEV (reference sequence). This CDR3 comprises 15 residues. Trimming removed 0 bases at V and 4 bases at J, with 12 bases between. The CDR3 nucleotides are TGTGCCAGCAGTTTATCGGGGAGAGGGGGCTATGGCTACACCTTC. This sequence encodes CASSLSGRGGYGYTF.

Details on this clonotype: The junction and the germline gene differ at one end; a read error may be behind it. The rearrangement uses TRBV7-7 and TRBJ2-3; possible D gene TRBD2, 6 bases. The CDR3 runs to 15 residues. Looked up from germline, CDR1 is SSHAT and CDR2 is FNYEAQ (reference sequence). Written as DNA, the CDR3 is TGTGCTAGCAGTCTCCGGGACTTTAGCACAGATACGCAGTATTTT. This gives the protein CASSLRDFSTDTQYF.

This clonotype was observed a handful of times. The chain couples TRBV25-1 to TRBJ2-3, with 10 nucleotides matching TRBD1. Germline V gene sequence: CDR1 MGHDK, CDR2 SYGVNS. Germline trimming cut 2 bases from V and 5 bases from J; bases unmatched to any gene: 4. This CDR3 is 15 amino acids long. CDR3 sequence reads: CASSEVGQGLDTQYF. The CDR3 region has the DNA TGTGCCAGCAGTGAAGTGGGACAGGGGTTAGATACGCAGTATTTT.

This clonotype was observed a single time. The CDR3: CRRMDKGNTEAFF. DNA for the CDR3: TGCAGAAGGATGGACAAGGGGAACACTGAAGCTTTCTTT. The genes are TRBV29-1 and TRBJ1-1; maybe TRBD1 (5 bases). The V gene's germline CDR1 is SQVTM and CDR2 ANQGSEA. There are 13 residues in the CDR3.

This clonotype was observed many times. The chain combines TRBV28 with TRBJ2-4; D uncertain. There are 15 residues in the CDR3. V dropped 3 bases and J dropped 3 bases, with 12 bases sitting between them. Germline values: CDR1 MDHEN, CDR2 SYDVKM. The CDR3 loop is CASSLELPIKNIQYF. The CDR3 nucleotides read TGTGCCAGCAGTTTGGAACTGCCTATCAAAAACATTCAGTACTTC.

This clonotype was observed a few times. This chain uses TRBV20-1 with TRBJ2-7, with TRBD2 identical over 8 bases. Germline V gene lookup returns CDR1 DFQATT and CDR2 SNEGSKA (reference sequence). Trimming removed 6 bases from V and 5 bases from J; junction bases left unmatched: 12. The CDR3 covers 14 residues. CDR3 in amino acids: CSALLSGGFNEQYF. DNA for the CDR3: TGCAGTGCCCTCCTTTCGGGGGGGTTCAACGAGCAGTACTTC.